In its sample, the clone carrying this T cell receptor beta chain was seen many times. This sample was included in a study of T cells in Graves' hyperthyroidism and ophthalmopathy. Amplification yielded TCR beta CDR3 regions, with RNA transcripts as the source. HTBI primers drove first-round RT-PCR of the TCR CDR3. TCRdb passed the multiplex PCR reads through MiXCR, listing each CDR3 protein once. The sample lists more than 300,000 distinct CDR3 sequences, under 20% occurring once. Germline CDR1 LGHDT, CDR2 YNNKEL (reference sequence). The CDR3 has 12 amino acids. Trimming stripped 0 bases from V and 7 bases from J, with 7 bases between.

Sequences were obtained from blood. V gene TRBV3-1 combines with J gene TRBJ2-7, with D possibly being TRBD1 (5 bases). The TCR sequence derives from a man younger than 30 with Graves' ophthalmopathy. The CDR3 DNA reads as TGTGCCAGCAGCCAAGATAGGGGAGAGCAGTACTTC. Its translation: CASSQDRGEQYF.